This T cell receptor (beta chain) came from a study of blood T cell repertoires in COVID-19. Study context: Samples came from the United States, Italy and Spain, spanning acute and convalescent COVID-19.

Source study methods: Scientists estimated how many nucleated cells there were by amplifying reference gene primers. Some clones are missing from TCRdb's copy, which holds only in-frame ones; the method was immunoSEQ multiplex PCR. V, J and clone size reflect that table, while D and trimming were determined from the DNA. The repertoire holds under 500,000 clones, with 70% to 90% as singletons. There are 16 residues in the CDR3. Trimming cost V 3 bases and J 3 bases, with 16 bases left between them. Germline loops: CDR1 MNHEY, CDR2 SMNVEV (reference sequence). The sample consisted of PBMCs or T cells enriched from blood (not recorded which). This chain uses TRBV27 with TRBJ2-3; the D gene is possibly TRBD2 (6 bases). This sequence originates from a woman between 18 and 29 years old with acute COVID-19. The CDR3 protein is CASSFAFSGGTDTQYF. The CDR3 DNA follows: TGTGCCAGCAGTTTCGCCTTTAGCGGTGGGACAGATACGCAGTATTTT.